This T cell receptor (beta chain) was found in a study of blood T cell repertoires in COVID-19. At the level of the study: Sources were T cells, B-cell-depleted T cells, or PBMCs; the material itself was cDNA or gDNA.

Under the authors' procedure: Researchers report that nucleated cell counts were estimated from reference gene primer amplification. Clones were read by immunoSEQ multiplex PCR, and TCRdb kept only the in-frame ones, dropping some. V and J calls and clone size are those listed in that table; D and trimming were worked out from the DNA. Of around 150,000 clones in the sample, approximately 91% were seen once. Germline CDR1 is MNHEY and CDR2 is SMNVEV (reference sequence). The CDR3 consists of 15 residues. V lost 4 bases, J lost 0 bases, and 2 bases stayed unmatched. The source is a man between 45 and 60 years old with active or convalescent COVID-19. The sample comprised peripheral blood. V gene TRBV27 combines with J gene TRBJ2-2, with 7 bases that match TRBD2. The CDR3 nucleotides read TGTGCCAGCAGTTGGGGGACTACGAACACCGGGGAGCTGTTTTTT. Its protein is CASSWGTTNTGELFF.